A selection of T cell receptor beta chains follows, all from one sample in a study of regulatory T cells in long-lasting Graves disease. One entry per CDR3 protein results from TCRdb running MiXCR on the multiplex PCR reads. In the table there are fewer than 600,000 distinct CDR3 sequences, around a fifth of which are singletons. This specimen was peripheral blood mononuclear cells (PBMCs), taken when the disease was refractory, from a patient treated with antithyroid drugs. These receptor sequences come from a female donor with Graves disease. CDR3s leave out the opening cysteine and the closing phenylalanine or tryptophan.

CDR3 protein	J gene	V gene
SVSDNSNTEAF	TRBJ1-1	TRBV29-1
ASSIAGTSVEQY	TRBJ2-7	TRBV6-1
ASSVDRWAH	TRBJ2-7	TRBV28
SARPGGEETQY	TRBJ2-5	TRBV20-1
ASSLAWTDQVYGYT	TRBJ1-2	TRBV7-9
ASSYSRASTGTYGYT	TRBJ1-2	TRBV6-5
ASSGAGSETQY	TRBJ2-5	TRBV7-2
ASSLQGTRGNSPLH	TRBJ1-6	TRBV12-3/TRBV12-4
ASSWDRASGYT	TRBJ1-2	TRBV7-3
ASSSIHYEQY	TRBJ2-7	TRBV12-3/TRBV12-4
ASSYGLGLGNTIY	TRBJ1-3	TRBV28
ASSVVQRSGTQY	TRBJ2-5	TRBV9
ASSFAPPTGELF	TRBJ2-2	TRBV27
SVLGTSGGYEQY	TRBJ2-7	TRBV29-1
ASSYRQGTYEQY	TRBJ2-7	TRBV11-3
ASSPLGYTDTQY	TRBJ2-3	TRBV28
SAPRLAGNTGELF	TRBJ2-2	TRBV20-1
ASSRTGGTEKLF	TRBJ1-4	TRBV4-1
ASSPDHTEAF	TRBJ1-1	TRBV6-2/TRBV6-3
SAKRLSNQPQH	TRBJ1-5	TRBV20-1
SAPNGQGIWETQY	TRBJ2-5	TRBV20-1
ASSMGGGPQH	TRBJ1-5	TRBV19
GPREYTGELF	TRBJ2-2	TRBV7-9
ASSRQKNTEAF	TRBJ1-1	TRBV7-9
ASRTGQDCYGYT	TRBJ1-2	TRBV19
ASSKRDAEQY	TRBJ2-7	TRBV19
ASTNPTGGGHGYT	TRBJ1-2	TRBV5-1
ASRSGTGLGETQY	TRBJ2-5	TRBV19
SVPKLDGRDTEAF	TRBJ1-1	TRBV20-1
ASSFITVNSPLH	TRBJ1-6	TRBV28
ASSFPRTAVYGYT	TRBJ1-2	TRBV28
ASSFKEGHPNTGELF	TRBJ2-2	TRBV7-8
SAGLPGTGTSYEQY	TRBJ2-7	TRBV20-1
ASSSLGTGELF	TRBJ2-2	TRBV12-3/TRBV12-4
ATMKWDGFQAF	TRBJ1-1	TRBV10-3
ASSAAGTTYEQY	TRBJ2-7	TRBV7-9
SVGNRYEQY	TRBJ2-7	TRBV29-1
ASSLDPAAGEKLF	TRBJ1-4	TRBV11-2
ASSSLAGEISYEQY	TRBJ2-7	TRBV18
ASSPYRGQETQY	TRBJ2-5	TRBV6-1
ASSQGLAGSRQF	TRBJ2-1	TRBV3-1